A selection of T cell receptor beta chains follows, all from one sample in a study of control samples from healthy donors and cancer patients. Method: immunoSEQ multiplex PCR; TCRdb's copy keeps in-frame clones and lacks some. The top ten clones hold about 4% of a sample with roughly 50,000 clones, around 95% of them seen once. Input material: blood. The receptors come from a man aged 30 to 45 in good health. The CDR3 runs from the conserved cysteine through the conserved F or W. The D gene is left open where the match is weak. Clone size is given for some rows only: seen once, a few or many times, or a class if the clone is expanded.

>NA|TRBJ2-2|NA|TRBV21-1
CASSKVWVFGGGFGVSGSGELFF
TGTGCCAGCAGCAAAGTTTGGGTTTTTGGAGGTGGCTTCGGGGTTTCAGGGTCCGGGGAGCTGTTTTTT
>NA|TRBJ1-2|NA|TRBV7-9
CASSGLTGYGYTF
TGTGCCAGCAGCGGGCTCACAGGCTATGGCTACACCTTC
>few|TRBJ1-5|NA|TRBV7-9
CASSLPPLGPTNQPQHF
TGTGCCAGCAGCTTACCCCCTTTGGGACCGACGAATCAGCCCCAGCATTTT
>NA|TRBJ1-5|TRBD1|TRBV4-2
CASSQISGTGGGQPQHF
TGTGCCAGCAGCCAGATCTCCGGGACAGGGGGCGGTCAGCCCCAGCATTTT
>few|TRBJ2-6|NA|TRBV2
CASSEERVPGANVLTF
TGTGCCAGCAGTGAAGAACGGGTCCCTGGGGCCAACGTCCTGACTTTC
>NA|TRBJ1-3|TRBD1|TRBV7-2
CASSSPTGLSSGNTIYF
TGTGCCAGCAGCTCTCCGACAGGGTTAAGCTCTGGAAACACCATATATTTT
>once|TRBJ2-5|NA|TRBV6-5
CASAVQETQYF
TGTGCCAGCGCCGTCCAAGAGACCCAGTACTTC
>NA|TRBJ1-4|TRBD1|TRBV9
CASSGRPGQNNEKLFF
TGTGCCAGCAGCGGACGTCCGGGACAGAATAATGAAAAACTGTTTTTT
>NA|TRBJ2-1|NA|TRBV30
CAWSQGFNYNEQFF
TGTGCCTGGAGTCAAGGGTTTAACTACAATGAGCAGTTCTTC
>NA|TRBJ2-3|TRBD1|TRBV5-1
CASRLGGTGATADTQYF
TGCGCCAGCAGATTGGGCGGGACAGGGGCCACGGCAGATACGCAGTATTTT
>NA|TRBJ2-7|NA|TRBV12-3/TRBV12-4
CASSITGGYEQYF
TGTGCCAGCAGTATAACAGGCGGGTACGAGCAGTACTTC
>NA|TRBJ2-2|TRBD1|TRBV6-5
CASSYQGARTGELFF
TGTGCCAGCAGTTACCAGGGGGCGCGCACCGGGGAGCTGTTTTTT
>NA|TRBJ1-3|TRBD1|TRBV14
CASSQRPGQGAGGNTIYF
TGTGCCAGCAGCCAGAGGCCGGGACAGGGGGCTGGGGGAAACACCATATATTTT
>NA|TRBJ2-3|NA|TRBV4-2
CASSQDLRTGDTQYF
TGTGCCAGCAGCCAAGATCTGCGGACCGGGGATACGCAGTATTTT
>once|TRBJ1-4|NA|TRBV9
CASSVHGVGAREKLFF
TGTGCCAGCAGCGTCCACGGGGTGGGGGCGCGGGAAAAACTGTTTTTT
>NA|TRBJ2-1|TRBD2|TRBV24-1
CATSDRVAGGYNEQFF
TGTGCCACCAGTGACCGGGTAGCGGGAGGGTACAATGAGCAGTTCTTC
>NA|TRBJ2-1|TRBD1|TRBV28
CASSLRDPAARGSYNEQFF
TGTGCCAGCAGCCTGCGAGATCCGGCGGCCAGGGGGAGCTACAATGAGCAGTTCTTC
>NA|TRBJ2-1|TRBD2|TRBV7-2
CASSLAAGGLNEQFF
TGTGCCAGCAGCTTAGCAGCGGGGGGGCTCAATGAGCAGTTCTTC